This TCR beta chain was sequenced for a study of naive and memory T cell subsets. J gave up 3 bases and V 2 bases, and 1 base lay outside the gene matches. The CDR3 extends over 15 amino acids. Germline CDR1 is MGHDK and CDR2 is SYGVNS. This clonotype turned up a few times. Its antigen is as yet unknown. General study findings and limits: The RNA method is potentially sensitive to activation and differentiation changes.

Four PCR rounds used nested alpha and beta constant region primers plus the SP2 primer. Blood and skin TCR RNA was reverse transcribed with alpha and beta constant primers. MiXCR was run by TCRdb on the UMI-ligation and nested PCR reads, yielding one entry per CDR3 protein. The sample has around 20,000 distinct CDR3 sequences, about 6% seen once. Noted treatment: skin biopsy from PPD injection site in Mantoux-positive individual. TCR cDNA received a 3' ligated oligonucleotide that carried a UMI. Individuals with a positive Mantoux test gave biopsies from PPD-injected skin. Unsorted total RNA, roughly 1 to 1000 ng, was DNase treated before reverse transcription.

This specimen consisted of skin, obtained from a tuberculin skin test site. The chain uses TRBV25-1 and TRBJ2-2; TRBD1 aligns across 9 bases. The origin of this receptor is an adult in good health. The CDR3: CASSEGDRDTGELFF. CDR3 nucleotide sequence: TGTGCCAGCAGTGAAGGGGACAGGGACACCGGGGAGCTGTTTTTT.